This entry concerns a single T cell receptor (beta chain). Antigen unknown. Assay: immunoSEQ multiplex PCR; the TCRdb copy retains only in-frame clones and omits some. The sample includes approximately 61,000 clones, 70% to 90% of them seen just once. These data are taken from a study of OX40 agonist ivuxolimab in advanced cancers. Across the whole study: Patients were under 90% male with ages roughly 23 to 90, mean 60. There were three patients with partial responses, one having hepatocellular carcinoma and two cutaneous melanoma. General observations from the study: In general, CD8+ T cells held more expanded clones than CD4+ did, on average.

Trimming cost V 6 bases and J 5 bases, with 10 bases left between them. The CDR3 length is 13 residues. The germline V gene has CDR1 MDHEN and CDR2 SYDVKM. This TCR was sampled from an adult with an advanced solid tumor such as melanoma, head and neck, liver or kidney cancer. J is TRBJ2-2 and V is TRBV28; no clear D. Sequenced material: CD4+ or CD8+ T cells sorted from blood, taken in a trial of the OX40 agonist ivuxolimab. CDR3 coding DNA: TGTGCCAGCAGGGTTCTAGAAACCGGGGAGCTGTTTTTT. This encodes CASRVLETGELFF.